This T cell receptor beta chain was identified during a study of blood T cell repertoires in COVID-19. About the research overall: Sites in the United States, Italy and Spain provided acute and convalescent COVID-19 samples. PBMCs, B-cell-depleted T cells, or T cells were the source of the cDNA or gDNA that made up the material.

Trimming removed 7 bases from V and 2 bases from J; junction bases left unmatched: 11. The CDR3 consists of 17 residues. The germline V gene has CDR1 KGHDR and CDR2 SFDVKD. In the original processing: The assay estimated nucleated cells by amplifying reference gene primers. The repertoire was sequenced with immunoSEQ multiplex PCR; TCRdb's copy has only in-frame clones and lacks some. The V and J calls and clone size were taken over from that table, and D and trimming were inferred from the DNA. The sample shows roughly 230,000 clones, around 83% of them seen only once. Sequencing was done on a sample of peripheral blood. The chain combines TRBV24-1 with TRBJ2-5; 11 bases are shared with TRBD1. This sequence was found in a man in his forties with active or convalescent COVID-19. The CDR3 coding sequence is TGTGCCACCAGCAGCCCCGCCGGGACAGGGGGACAAGAGACCCAGTACTTC. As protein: CATSSPAGTGGQETQYF.